This T cell receptor beta chain came from a study of early T cells in non-severe SARS-CoV-2 infection. TCRdb passed the 5' RACE reads through MiXCR, listing each CDR3 protein once. The data show about 72,000 distinct CDR3 sequences, over 9.5% seen once. Germline values: CDR1 SGHNT, CDR2 YENEEA. This CDR3 region has 17 residues. V was pared by 5 bases and J by 3 bases, with 20 bases between. This specimen consisted of whole blood, obtained at baseline. The TCR comes from an adult who was a healthcare worker with PCR-confirmed SARS-CoV-2 infection or an uninfected control (not recorded which). V is TRBV11-3 and J is TRBJ2-1; D remains ambiguous. The DNA for the CDR3 is TGTGCCAGCAGCCCCACCTCCAGCCTTCAAGGCTACAATGAGCAGTTCTTC. Its protein is CASSPTSSLQGYNEQFF.